These 12 T cell receptor beta chains were sequenced from one sample in a study of OX40 agonist ivuxolimab in advanced cancers. This table comes from immunoSEQ multiplex PCR, and its TCRdb copy is limited to in-frame clones, with some not included. In the table there are about 25,000 clones, 86% of which are singletons. This material consisted of CD4+ or CD8+ T cells sorted from blood, taken in a trial of the OX40 agonist ivuxolimab. Every receptor here comes from an adult with an advanced solid tumor such as melanoma, head and neck, liver or kidney cancer.

The chain carries TRBV5-1 and TRBJ2-1; 9 positions agree with TRBD2. CDR3 length equals 15 residues. V lost 3 bases to trimming and J lost 8 bases; unmatched junction nucleotides: 9. Per germline, CDR1 SGHRS and CDR2 YFSETQ. For the CDR3, the DNA is TGCGCCAGCAGCTCGGGACTAGCCGGGCGCGATGAGCAGTTCTTC. This encodes CASSSGLAGRDEQFF.

The rearrangement links TRBV7-2 to TRBJ2-1; 14 bases agree with TRBD2. Germline V gene data show CDR1 as SGHTA and CDR2 as FQGNSA. The CDR3 consists of 16 residues. The ends lost 5 bases at V and 7 bases at J; junction bases unmatched: 7. CDR3 nucleotides: TGTGCCAGCAGCCCCCGACTAGCGGGAGGGCCGAATGAGCAGTTCTTC. Residues: CASSPRLAGGPNEQFF. Complete variable domain (other parts from reference TRBV7-2 and TRBJ2-1): GAGVSQSPSNKVTEKGKDVELRCDPISGHTALYWYRQSLGQGLEFLIYFQGNSAPDKSGLPSDRFSAERTGGSVSTLTIQRTQQEDSAVYLCASSPRLAGGPNEQFFGPGTRLTVL.

The rearrangement links TRBV27 to TRBJ2-7; the match to TRBD2 covers 9 bases. Per the germline V gene, CDR1 is MNHEY and CDR2 is SMNVEV (reference sequence). The CDR3 has 14 amino acids. V lost 4 bases to trimming and J lost 2 bases; unmatched junction nucleotides: 3. CDR3 sequence reads: CASSYRGGAYEQYF. The CDR3, as DNA: TGTGCCAGCAGTTACCGCGGGGGGGCCTACGAGCAGTACTTC.

The CDR3 here is CASSPQQGRDGYTF. The CDR3 DNA reads TGTGCCAGCAGCCCCCAACAGGGTCGGGATGGCTACACCTTC. V gene TRBV9 combines with J gene TRBJ1-2, with TRBD1 as a possible D gene (6 bases). CDR1 is SGDLS and CDR2 is YYNGEE in the germline V gene. V shed 4 bases and J shed 6 bases, with 16 bases lying between them. The CDR3 sequence is 14 residues long.

This sequence joins TRBV5-4 and TRBJ2-3, with TRBD2 matching 7 bases. The germline V gene has CDR1 SGHNT and CDR2 YYREEE (reference sequence). CDR3 length: 14 amino acids. The junction had 5 bases not matched to a gene; V was cut back by 3 bases and J by 4 bases. The CDR3 region is CASSWTRGADTQYF. The CDR3 DNA reads as TGTGCCAGCAGCTGGACTAGGGGAGCAGATACGCAGTATTTT.

The rearrangement uses TRBV30 and TRBJ1-1; possible D gene TRBD1, 5 bases. V was trimmed by 0 bases and J by 6 bases, leaving 17 bases between them. This CDR3 is built from 15 residues. The germline CDR1 and CDR2 sequences are GTSNPN and SVGIG (reference sequence). CDR3: CAWSVIGAWGPEAFF. The CDR3 nucleotides read TGTGCCTGGAGTGTAATCGGGGCTTGGGGTCCTGAAGCTTTCTTT.

This rearrangement joins TRBV19 to TRBJ2-1; D is unclear. Trimming removed 1 base at V and 3 bases at J, with 4 bases between. The CDR3 contains 13 residues. From germline, CDR1 is LNHDA and CDR2 SQIVND (reference sequence). CDR3 in DNA: TGTGCCAGTAGTATAGCACTCTACAATGAGCAGTTCTTC. This gives the protein CASSIALYNEQFF. Full variable domain (outside the CDR3, taken from reference TRBV19 and TRBJ2-1): DGGITQSPKYLFRKEGQNVTLSCEQNLNHDAMYWYRQDPGQGLRLIYYSQIVNDFQKGDIAEGYSVSREKKESFPLTVTSAQKNPTAFYLCASSIALYNEQFFGPGTRLTVL.

This clone was observed a handful of times. The chain employs TRBV6-5 and TRBJ2-3; D gene unclear. The V gene's germline CDR1 is MNHEY and CDR2 SVGAGI. The CDR3 length is 13 residues. Trimming took 2 bases from V and 3 from J, leaving 6 bases between them. CDR3 loop: CASSYKETDTQYF. The CDR3 DNA follows: TGTGCCAGCAGTTACAAGGAGACAGATACGCAGTATTTT.

The rearrangement uses TRBV7-2 and TRBJ2-6; D perhaps matches TRBD2 (5 bases). The germline V gene encodes CDR1 SGHTA and CDR2 FQGNSA. The CDR3 runs to 16 residues. The germline V and J ends were trimmed by 3 bases and 0 bases, with 9 bases remaining between them. This CDR3 is CASSFGLLSGANVLTF. The CDR3 DNA sequence: TGTGCCAGCAGCTTCGGACTCCTCTCTGGGGCCAACGTCCTGACTTTC.

The genes are TRBV5-1 and TRBJ1-1; possible D gene TRBD1, 5 bases. Trimming stripped 1 base from V and 4 bases from J, with 11 bases between. This CDR3 region has 14 residues. Germline values: CDR1 SGHRS, CDR2 YFSETQ. DNA of the CDR3: TGCGCCAGCAGCTTGCGAGGGGCTGGCACTGAAGCTTTCTTT. This translates into CASSLRGAGTEAFF.

The chain links TRBV19 to TRBJ2-3; TRBD2 matches 9 bases. V dropped 3 bases and J dropped 4; count of bases not matched to a gene: 8. Per germline, CDR1 LNHDA and CDR2 SQIVND (reference sequence). The CDR3 sequence is 16 residues long. The CDR3 sequence: CASSMSAGGKSDTQYF. CDR3 coding DNA: TGTGCCAGTAGTATGTCCGCGGGGGGGAAGTCAGATACGCAGTATTTT. The whole variable domain, filled in from reference TRBV19 and TRBJ2-3, reads DGGITQSPKYLFRKEGQNVTLSCEQNLNHDAMYWYRQDPGQGLRLIYYSQIVNDFQKGDIAEGYSVSREKKESFPLTVTSAQKNPTAFYLCASSMSAGGKSDTQYFGPGTRLTVL.

The chain has TRBV28 and TRBJ2-7, with a possible D match to TRBD1 (5 bases). Trimming left V 3 bases short and J 1 base short, with 10 bases between. Germline CDR1 and CDR2: MDHEN and SYDVKM. The CDR3 has 14 residues. This CDR3 is CASSLQGTSYEQYF. The CDR3 region has the DNA TGTGCCAGCAGTTTGCAGGGTACTTCCTACGAGCAGTACTTC.